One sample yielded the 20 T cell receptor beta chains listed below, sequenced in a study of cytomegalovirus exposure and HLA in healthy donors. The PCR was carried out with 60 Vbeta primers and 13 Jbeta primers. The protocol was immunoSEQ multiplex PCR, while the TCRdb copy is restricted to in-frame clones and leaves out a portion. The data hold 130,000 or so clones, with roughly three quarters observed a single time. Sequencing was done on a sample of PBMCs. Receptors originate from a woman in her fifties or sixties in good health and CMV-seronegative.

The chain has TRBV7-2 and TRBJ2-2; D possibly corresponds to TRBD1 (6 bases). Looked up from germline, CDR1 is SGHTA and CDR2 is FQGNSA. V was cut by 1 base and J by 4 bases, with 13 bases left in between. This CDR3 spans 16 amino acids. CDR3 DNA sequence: TGTGCCAGCAGCTTAGGAGGGCAGGGGAGCACCGGGGAGCTGTTTTTT. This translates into CASSLGGQGSTGELFF.

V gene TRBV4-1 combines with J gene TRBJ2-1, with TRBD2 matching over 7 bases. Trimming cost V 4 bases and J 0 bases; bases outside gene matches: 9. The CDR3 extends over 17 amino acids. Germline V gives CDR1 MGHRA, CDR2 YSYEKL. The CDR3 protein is CASSPTVLAASYNEQFF. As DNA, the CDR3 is TGCGCCAGCAGCCCCACGGTTCTAGCGGCCTCCTACAATGAGCAGTTCTTC.

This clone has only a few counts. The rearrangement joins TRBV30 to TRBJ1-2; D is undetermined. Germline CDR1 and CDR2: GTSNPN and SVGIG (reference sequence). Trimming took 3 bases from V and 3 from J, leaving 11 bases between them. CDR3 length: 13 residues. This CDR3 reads CAWRDKRDYGYTF. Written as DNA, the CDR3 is TGTGCCTGGAGAGACAAACGAGACTATGGCTACACCTTC.

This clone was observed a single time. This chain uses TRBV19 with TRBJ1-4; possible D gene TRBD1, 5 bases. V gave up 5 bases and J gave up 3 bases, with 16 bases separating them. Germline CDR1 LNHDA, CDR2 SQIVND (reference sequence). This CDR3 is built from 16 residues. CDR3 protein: CASSPSPGGSNEKLFF. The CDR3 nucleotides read TGTGCCAGTAGTCCATCCCCGGGGGGATCTAATGAAAAACTGTTTTTT.

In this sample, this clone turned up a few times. The CDR3 spells CASRVQGYYGYTF. Written as DNA, the CDR3 is TGTGCCAGCAGGGTACAGGGGTACTATGGCTACACCTTC. The chain carries TRBV28 and TRBJ1-2; 7 nucleotides match TRBD1. This CDR3 region has 13 residues. Unmatched junction bases numbered 4, after V lost 6 bases and J lost 3 bases. The germline V gene encodes CDR1 MDHEN and CDR2 SYDVKM.

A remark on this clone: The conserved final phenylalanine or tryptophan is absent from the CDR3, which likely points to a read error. CDR3 sequence reads: CASSLVGSTGEAFL. CDR3 sequence (DNA): TGTGCCAGCAGCTTGGTAGGAAGCACCGGGGAGGCTTTCCTT. V is TRBV5-6 and J is TRBJ1-1; D gene unclear. This CDR3 is built from 14 residues. From germline, CDR1 is SGHDT and CDR2 YYEEEE. V was shortened by 0 bases and J by 11 bases, with 17 bases between the two germline ends.

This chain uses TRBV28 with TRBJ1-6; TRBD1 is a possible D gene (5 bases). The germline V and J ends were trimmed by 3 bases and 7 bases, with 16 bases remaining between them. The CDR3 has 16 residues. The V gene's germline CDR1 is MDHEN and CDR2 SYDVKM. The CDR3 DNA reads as TGTGCCAGCAGTTTTTCGGGACGGACTATAAATTCACCCCTCCACTTT. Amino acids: CASSFSGRTINSPLHF.

Written as DNA, the CDR3 is TGTGCCAGCACCCGCGGGGTGACACCCTACGAGCAGTACTTC. It is translated as CASTRGVTPYEQYF. This chain connects TRBV28 to TRBJ2-7; weak D call: TRBD2 (6 bases). The germline gives CDR1 MDHEN, CDR2 SYDVKM. Trimming pared 7 bases from V and 2 bases from J, leaving 15 bases between. The CDR3 runs to 14 residues.

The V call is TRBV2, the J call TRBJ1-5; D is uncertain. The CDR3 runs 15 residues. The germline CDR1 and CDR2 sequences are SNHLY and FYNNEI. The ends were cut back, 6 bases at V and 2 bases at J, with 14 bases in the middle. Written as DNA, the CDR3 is TGTGCCAGCAGGGAGGGTGTCGTTGGCAATCAGCCCCAGCATTTT. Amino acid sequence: CASREGVVGNQPQHF. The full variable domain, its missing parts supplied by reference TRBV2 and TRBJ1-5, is EPEVTQTPSHQVTQMGQEVILRCVPISNHLYFYWYRQILGQKVEFLVSFYNNEISEKSEIFDDQFSVERPDGSNFTLKIRSTKLEDSAMYFCASREGVVGNQPQHFGDGTRLSIL.

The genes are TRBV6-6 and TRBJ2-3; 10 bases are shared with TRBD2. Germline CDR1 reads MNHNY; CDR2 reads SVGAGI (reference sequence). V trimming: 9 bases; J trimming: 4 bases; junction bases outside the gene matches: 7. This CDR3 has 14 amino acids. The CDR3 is CASKTAGGPDTQYF. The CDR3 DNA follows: TGTGCCAGTAAGACAGCGGGGGGGCCAGATACGCAGTATTTT.

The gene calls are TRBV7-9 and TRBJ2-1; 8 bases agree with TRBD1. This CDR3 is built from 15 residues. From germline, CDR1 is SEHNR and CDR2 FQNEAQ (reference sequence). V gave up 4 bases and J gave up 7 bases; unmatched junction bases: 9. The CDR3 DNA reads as TGTGCCAGCAGCTCACAGGGGGTGAAAGGGAATGAGCAGTTCTTC. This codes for CASSSQGVKGNEQFF.

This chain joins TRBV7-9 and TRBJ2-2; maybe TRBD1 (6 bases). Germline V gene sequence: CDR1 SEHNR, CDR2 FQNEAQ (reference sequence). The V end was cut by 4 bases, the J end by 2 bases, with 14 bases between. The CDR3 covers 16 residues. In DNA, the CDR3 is TGTGCCAGCAGCTCGACCCGGACAGACAACACCGGGGAGCTGTTTTTT. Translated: CASSSTRTDNTGELFF.

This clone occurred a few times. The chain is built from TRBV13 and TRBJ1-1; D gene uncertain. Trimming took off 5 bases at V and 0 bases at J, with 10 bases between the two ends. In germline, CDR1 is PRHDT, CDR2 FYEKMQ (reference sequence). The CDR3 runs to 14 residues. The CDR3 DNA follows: TGTGCCAGCAGCCCCGGAGGGCTGAACACTGAAGCTTTCTTT. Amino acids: CASSPGGLNTEAFF.

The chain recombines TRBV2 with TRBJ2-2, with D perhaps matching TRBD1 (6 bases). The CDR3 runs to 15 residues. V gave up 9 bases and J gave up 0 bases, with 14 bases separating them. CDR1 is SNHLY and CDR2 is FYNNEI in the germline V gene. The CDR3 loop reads CASGPGVTNTGELFF. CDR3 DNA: TGTGCCAGTGGCCCAGGGGTCACGAACACCGGGGAGCTGTTTTTT.

The CDR3 nucleotides read TGCAGCGTTGAATGGAGGTACAGGGCGGACTCTGGGGCCAACGTCCTGACTTTC. Translated: CSVEWRYRADSGANVLTF. The V gene is TRBV29-1, the J gene TRBJ2-6; possible D gene TRBD1, 6 bases. The germline gives CDR1 SQVTM, CDR2 ANQGSEA. This CDR3 region has 18 residues. The V gene lost 2 bases and the J gene lost 0 bases, with 17 bases spanning the gap.

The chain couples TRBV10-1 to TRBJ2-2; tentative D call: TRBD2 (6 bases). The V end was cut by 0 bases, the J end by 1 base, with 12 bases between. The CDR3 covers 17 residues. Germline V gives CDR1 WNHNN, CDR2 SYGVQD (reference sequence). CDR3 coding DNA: TGCGCCAGCAGTGAGTCCCCGTGGCGGGAGAACACCGGGGAGCTGTTTTTT. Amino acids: CASSESPWRENTGELFF.

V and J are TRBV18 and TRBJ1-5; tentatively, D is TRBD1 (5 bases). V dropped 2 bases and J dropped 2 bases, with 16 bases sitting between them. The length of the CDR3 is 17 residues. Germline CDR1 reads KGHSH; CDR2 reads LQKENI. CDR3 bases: TGTGCCAGCTCACCAGGGGCCAGCCCTGGGGGCAATCAGCCCCAGCATTTT. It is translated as CASSPGASPGGNQPQHF. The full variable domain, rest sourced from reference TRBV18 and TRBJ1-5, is NAGVMQNPRHLVRRRGQEARLRCSPMKGHSHVYWYRQLPEEGLKFMVYLQKENIIDESGMPKERFSAEFPKEGPSILRIQQVVRGDSAAYFCASSPGASPGGNQPQHFGDGTRLSIL.

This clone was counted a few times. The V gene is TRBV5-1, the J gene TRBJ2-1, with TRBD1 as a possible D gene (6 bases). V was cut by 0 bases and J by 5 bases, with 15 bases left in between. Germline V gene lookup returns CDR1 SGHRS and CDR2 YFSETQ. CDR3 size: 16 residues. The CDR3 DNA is TGCGCCAGCAGCTTGGGTAACAGGGTAGCGAACAATGAGCAGTTCTTC. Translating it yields CASSLGNRVANNEQFF.

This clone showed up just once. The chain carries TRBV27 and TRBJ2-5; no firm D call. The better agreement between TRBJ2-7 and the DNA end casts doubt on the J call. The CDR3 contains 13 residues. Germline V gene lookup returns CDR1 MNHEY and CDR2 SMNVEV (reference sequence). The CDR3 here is CASSPHSRGEQYF. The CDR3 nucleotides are TGTGCCAGCAGTCCCCATTCGCGCGGCGAGCAGTACTTC.

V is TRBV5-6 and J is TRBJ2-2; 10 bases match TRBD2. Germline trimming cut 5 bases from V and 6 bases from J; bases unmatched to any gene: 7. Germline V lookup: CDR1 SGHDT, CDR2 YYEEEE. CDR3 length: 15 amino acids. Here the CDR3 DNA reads TGTGCCAGCAGAGAGCTAGCGGGAGTAGCCGGGGAGCTGTTTTTT. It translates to CASRELAGVAGELFF.